This TCR beta chain was captured in a study of blood T cell repertoires in COVID-19 (dated by TCRdb to 2020 to 2022). Background for the entire study: Collaborator samples came from the United States, Italy and Spain and covered acute and convalescent phases of COVID-19. The samples were drawn from the first 160 participants of the ongoing ImmuneRACE study and from 1,200 or so subjects provided by 6 global collaborators. The repertoires were released in a freely available public database meant as a resource for research on the immune response to SARS-CoV-2. Where available, HLA class I and class II types were taken from metadata supplied by the sample provider and were not determined by assay-based typing. Sample metadata almost always included a de-identified subject ID, COVID-19 status, age in years and sex. The prospective study material was composed of cDNA or gDNA derived from T cells, B-cell-depleted T cells, or PBMCs. Deeply sampled blood TCRbeta repertoires from subjects exposed to, actively infected with, or recovered from COVID-19 were included in the dataset.

Enrolling through a virtual design, the prospective study's participants ranged in age from roughly 18 to 95 years and lived across about two dozen United States geographic areas. Cohort assignment in the prospective study relied on participant-reported clinical history from a screening survey and a study questionnaire. Recovered participants in ImmuneRACE Cohort 3 were defined by two consecutive negative NP/OP PCR tests, clearance by a healthcare professional, or resolution of symptoms. In the prospective study, mobile phlebotomists collected whole blood, serum and a nasopharyngeal or oropharyngeal swab from each participant. Additional blood draws and questionnaires over an approximately two-month period could optionally be provided by prospective study participants. Blood samples from the prospective study were shipped frozen or at room temperature prior to DNA extraction. Results the study describes overall, beyond this receptor: Clinical and demographic metadata were provided uncurated, with the amount varying by source and participant.

Clipping removes 3 bases from V and 0 bases from J, with 4 as the unmatched junction base count. Inclusive of the bounding cysteine and phenylalanine, the CDR3 is 15 residues long. The entry retains the CDR3 DNA only, 45 bases that are in frame from base 1. Reading the germline V gene gives CDR1 KGHSH and CDR2 LQKENI. TCRbeta CDR3 regions were amplified from genomic DNA using the immunoSEQ Assay, a bias-controlled multiplex PCR. On the authors' methods: Within the assay, amplification of reference gene primers was used to estimate how many nucleated cells each sample contained. Sequence reads were collapsed and filtered to measure the absolute abundance of every unique TCRbeta CDR3 rearrangement. For each sample, productive Simpson clonality was calculated as the square root of Simpson's diversity index over productive rearrangements. The immuneACCESS repertoire file appears here via TCRdb, limited to in-frame rearrangements. These files lack a portion of the clones; in checked studies, under half of the deficit traces to unresolved V genes, and the cause of the others is not known. D and trimming come from the DNA, and the V and J calls and clone size come from that table. The sample table records approximately 440,000 clones; about 90% of these occur just once. Less than 0.75% of the sample is taken by the ten largest.

About this clone itself: Its antigen specificity is not known. No much larger clone is present one base from it, and per-base qualities are unavailable.

The receptor was derived from a man younger than 35 who had recovered from COVID-19. The sequencing sample was made of PBMCs or T cells enriched from blood (not recorded which). Recombination linked TRBV18 to TRBJ1-1, and 7 junction bases match TRBD1. The nucleotide sequence is TGTGCCAGCTCACCGGGACAGACCATGAACACTGAAGCTTTCTTT. It encodes CASSPGQTMNTEAFF.